This is a list of T cell receptor beta chains from one sample in a study of T cell repertoires in cytomegalovirus infection. TCRdb re-called the reads with MiXCR, one entry per CDR3 protein. The sample includes under 850,000 distinct CDR3 sequences, around a third seen only once; the top ten take 15% to 20%. These TCRs are of unknown antigen specificity. The specimen comprised cultured PBMCs, sampled from culture after CMV antigen stimulation. Every receptor here comes from a human donor in good health (CMV status not recorded). Some clones in this sample may be carry-over from other donors' samples. Each CDR3 is given with its conserved first and last residue. The order of the fields is V gene, J gene, D gene, CDR3 protein. The D gene is left open where the match is weak.

TRBV6-5	TRBJ2-3	-	CASSRTSSDTQYF
TRBV7-2	TRBJ1-2	-	CASSPSGSGAGYTF
TRBV6-6	TRBJ2-3	TRBD1	CASSYPQTGEMTDTQYF
TRBV6-6	TRBJ2-1	-	CASSPMTSIWFF
TRBV11-2	TRBJ2-2	TRBD2	CASSHRLASRGAGELFF
TRBV7-2	TRBJ2-3	-	CASSLEFDTQYF
TRBV6-2/TRBV6-3	TRBJ2-7	-	CASSYYSRGSYEQYF
TRBV7-6	TRBJ2-3	-	CASSLGPVTSTDTQYF
TRBV20-1	TRBJ2-5	-	CAGEGGETQYF
TRBV5-6	TRBJ2-3	TRBD2	CASRLAGDDSDTQYF
TRBV7-6	TRBJ2-1	TRBD2	CASSSKAGEGNEQFF
TRBV4-3	TRBJ2-2	-	CASSHSLGELFF
TRBV11-2	TRBJ2-3	-	CASSFAGGQFTDTQYF
TRBV7-9	TRBJ2-3	-	CASSSVQRGTDTQYF
TRBV7-2	TRBJ2-5	-	CASSLLRGTQETQYF
TRBV7-6	TRBJ1-1	-	CASSFSPGQLNTEAFF
TRBV7-2	TRBJ1-1	-	CASSLGGADTTEAFF
TRBV2	TRBJ2-5	-	CASKLGSGGTTQYF
TRBV12-3/TRBV12-4	TRBJ2-2	-	CASSSLTANTGELFF
TRBV7-2	TRBJ2-3	-	CASSPSNTDTQYF
TRBV7-2	TRBJ2-7	TRBD2	CASSLLQLAGSTYEQYF
TRBV6-2/TRBV6-3	TRBJ1-1	-	CASSYTTGTEAFF
TRBV7-8	TRBJ1-3	-	CASSLLGGGDWNTIYF
TRBV7-8	TRBJ2-3	-	CASSLGVSYRLYF
TRBV6-2/TRBV6-3	TRBJ2-7	TRBD1	CASSSPSGTGDSYEQYF
TRBV7-2	TRBJ2-1	TRBD2	CASSLVLASGTHEQFF
TRBV3-1	TRBJ2-1	-	CASSQDDTGPNNEQFF
TRBV28	TRBJ1-2	-	CASSSTGVVGYGYTF
TRBV20-1	TRBJ2-5	TRBD2	CSAQSGLAQETQYF
TRBV7-9	TRBJ2-2	-	CASSLPSNTGELFF
TRBV3-1	TRBJ2-7	-	CASSQDWEDEQYF
TRBV20-1	TRBJ1-2	-	CSARADIYGYTF
TRBV20-1	TRBJ2-7	TRBD2	CSAPSGGRGGEQYF
TRBV12-3/TRBV12-4	TRBJ1-6	-	CASSLQGLYNSPLHF
TRBV7-6	TRBJ2-7	-	CASSFKGYEQYF
TRBV23-1	TRBJ2-5	-	CASSQSSGGETQYF
TRBV29-1	TRBJ1-4	-	CSTGEGRKEKLFF
TRBV12-5	TRBJ1-2	TRBD1	CASGLTGQRFGYTF
TRBV12-3/TRBV12-4	TRBJ2-3	-	CASSFRGTAPFSQYF
TRBV7-6	TRBJ2-3	TRBD2	CASSLPGERGPYPSTDTQYF
TRBV28	TRBJ2-7	-	CASSSTWGLYEQYF
TRBV7-2	TRBJ1-1	-	CASSSYLGDTEAFF